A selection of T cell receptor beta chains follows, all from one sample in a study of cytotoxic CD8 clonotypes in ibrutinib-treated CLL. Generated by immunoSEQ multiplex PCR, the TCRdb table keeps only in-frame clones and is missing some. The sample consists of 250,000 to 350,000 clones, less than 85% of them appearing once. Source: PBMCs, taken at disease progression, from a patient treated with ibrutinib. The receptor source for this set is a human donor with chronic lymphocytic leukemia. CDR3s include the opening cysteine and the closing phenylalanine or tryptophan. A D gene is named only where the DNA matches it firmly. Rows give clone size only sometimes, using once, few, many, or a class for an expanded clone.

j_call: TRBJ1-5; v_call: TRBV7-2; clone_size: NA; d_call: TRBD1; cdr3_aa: CASSQAGGNQPQHF; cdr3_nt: TGTGCCAGCAGCCAGGCAGGGGGTAATCAGCCCCAGCATTTT
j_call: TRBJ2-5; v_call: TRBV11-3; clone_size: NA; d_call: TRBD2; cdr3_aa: CASSLGTSGQETQYF; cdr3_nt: TGTGCCAGCAGCTTAGGGACTAGCGGCCAAGAGACCCAGTACTTC
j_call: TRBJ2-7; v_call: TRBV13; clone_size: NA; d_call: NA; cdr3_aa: CASSSGGAQYF; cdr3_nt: TGTGCCAGCAGTTCTGGGGGGGCGCAGTACTTC
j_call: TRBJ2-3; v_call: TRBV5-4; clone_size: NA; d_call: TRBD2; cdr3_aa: CASSNSGGAGTDTQYF; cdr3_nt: TGTGCCAGCAGCAATAGCGGGGGGGCCGGGACAGATACGCAGTATTTT
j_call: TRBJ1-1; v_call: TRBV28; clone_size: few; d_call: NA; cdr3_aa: CASSLEGNTEAFF; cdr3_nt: TGTGCCAGCAGTTTGGAAGGGAACACTGAAGCTTTCTTT
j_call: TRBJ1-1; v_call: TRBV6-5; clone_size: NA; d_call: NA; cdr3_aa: CASSKNTEAFF; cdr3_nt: TGTGCCAGCTCCAAGAACACTGAAGCTTTCTTT
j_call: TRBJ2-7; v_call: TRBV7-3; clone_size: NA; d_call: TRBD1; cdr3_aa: CASSPRPPGQGNYEQYF; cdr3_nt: TGTGCCAGCAGCCCCAGGCCACCGGGACAGGGGAACTACGAGCAGTACTTC
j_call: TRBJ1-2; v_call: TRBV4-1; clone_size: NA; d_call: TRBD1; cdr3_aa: CASSQPTGGYDYGYTF; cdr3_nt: TGCGCCAGCAGCCAACCGACAGGGGGCTACGACTATGGCTACACCTTC
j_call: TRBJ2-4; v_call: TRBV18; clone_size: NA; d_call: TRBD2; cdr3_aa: CASSPLPSGTFSGNIQYF; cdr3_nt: TGTGCCAGCTCACCATTACCTAGCGGGACCTTTTCTGGAAACATTCAGTACTTC
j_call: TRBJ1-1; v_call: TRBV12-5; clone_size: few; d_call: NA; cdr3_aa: CASGSQMNTEAFF; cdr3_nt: TGTGCTAGTGGTTCTCAGATGAACACTGAAGCTTTCTTT
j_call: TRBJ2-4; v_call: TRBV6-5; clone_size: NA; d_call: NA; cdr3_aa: CASSVKGESIQYF; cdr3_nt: TGTGCCAGCAGCGTCAAGGGGGAGAGCATTCAGTACTTC
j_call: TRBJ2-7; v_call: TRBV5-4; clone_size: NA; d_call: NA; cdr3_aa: CASSPSSPHSYEQYF; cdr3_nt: TGTGCCAGCAGCCCCTCCTCTCCCCACTCCTACGAGCAGTACTTC
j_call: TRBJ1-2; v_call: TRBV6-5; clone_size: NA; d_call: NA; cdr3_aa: CASSQRTATNYGYTF; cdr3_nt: TGTGCCAGCAGTCAAAGGACAGCTACTAACTATGGCTACACCTTC
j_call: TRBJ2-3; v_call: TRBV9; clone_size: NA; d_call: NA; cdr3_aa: CASSVEALGADTQYF; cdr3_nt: TGTGCCAGCAGCGTAGAAGCACTGGGGGCAGATACGCAGTATTTT
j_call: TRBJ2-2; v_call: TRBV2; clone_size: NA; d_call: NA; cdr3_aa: CASSDIANTGELFF; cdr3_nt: TGTGCCAGCAGTGACATAGCGAACACCGGGGAGCTGTTTTTT
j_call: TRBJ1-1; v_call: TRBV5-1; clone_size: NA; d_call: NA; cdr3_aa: CASSPGLLGTEAFF; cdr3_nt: TGCGCCAGCAGCCCGGGTTTGCTCGGGACTGAAGCTTTCTTT
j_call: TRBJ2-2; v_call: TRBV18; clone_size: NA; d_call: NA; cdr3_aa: CASSSGELFF; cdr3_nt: TGTGCCAGCTCATCTGGGGAGCTGTTTTTT
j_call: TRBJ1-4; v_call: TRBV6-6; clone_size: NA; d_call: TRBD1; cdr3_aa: CASSKIGTGEKLFF; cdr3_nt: TGTGCCAGCAGTAAGATCGGGACAGGTGAAAAACTGTTTTTT
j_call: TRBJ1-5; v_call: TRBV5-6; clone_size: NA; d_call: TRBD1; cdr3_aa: CASSVRDRVYQPQHF; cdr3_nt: TGTGCCAGCAGCGTACGGGACAGGGTTTATCAGCCCCAGCATTTT
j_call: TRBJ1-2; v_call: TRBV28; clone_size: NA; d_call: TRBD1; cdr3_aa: CASSDRANYGYTF; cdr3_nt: TGTGCCAGCAGTGACAGGGCTAACTATGGCTACACCTTC
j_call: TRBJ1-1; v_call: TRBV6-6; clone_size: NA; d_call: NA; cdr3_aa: CASKGQGNTEAFF; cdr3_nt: TGTGCCAGCAAGGGTCAGGGGAACACTGAAGCTTTCTTT
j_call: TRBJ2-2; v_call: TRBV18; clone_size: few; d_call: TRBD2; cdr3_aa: CASSRGLAGFSNTGELFF; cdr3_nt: TGTGCCAGCTCACGGGGACTAGCGGGGTTTTCGAACACCGGGGAGCTGTTTTTT
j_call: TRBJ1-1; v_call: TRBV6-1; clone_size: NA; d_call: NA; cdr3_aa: CASSWWGLNTEAFF; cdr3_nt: TGTGCCAGCAGTTGGTGGGGTCTGAACACTGAAGCTTTCTTT
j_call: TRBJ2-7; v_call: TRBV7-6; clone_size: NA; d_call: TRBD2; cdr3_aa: CASSGGLAGEVKCEQYF; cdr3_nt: TGTGCCAGCAGCGGGGGACTAGCGGGAGAGGTGAAATGCGAGCAGTACTTC
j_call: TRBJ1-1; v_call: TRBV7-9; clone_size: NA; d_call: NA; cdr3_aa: CASSPWGTEAFF; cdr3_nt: TGTGCCAGCAGCCCGTGGGGGACTGAAGCTTTCTTT
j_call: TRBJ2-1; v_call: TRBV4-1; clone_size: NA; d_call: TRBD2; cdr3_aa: CASSQGSGGSYNEQFF; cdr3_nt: TGCGCCAGCAGCCAAGGTTCGGGGGGCTCCTACAATGAGCAGTTCTTC
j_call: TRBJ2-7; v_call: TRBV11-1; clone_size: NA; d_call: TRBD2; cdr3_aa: CASSLRGGSYEQYF; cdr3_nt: TGTGCCAGCAGCTTGAGGGGAGGGTCCTACGAGCAGTACTTC
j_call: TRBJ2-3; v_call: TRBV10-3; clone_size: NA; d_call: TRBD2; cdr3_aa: CAISDPGGGTDTQYF; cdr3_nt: TGTGCCATCAGTGACCCCGGGGGGGGCACAGATACGCAGTATTTT
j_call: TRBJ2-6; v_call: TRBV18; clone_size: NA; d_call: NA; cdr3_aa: CASAIGANVLTF; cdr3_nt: TGTGCCAGTGCCATAGGGGCCAACGTCCTGACTTTC
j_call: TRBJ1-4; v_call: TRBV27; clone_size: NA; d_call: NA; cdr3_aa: CASSKKYDNEKLFF; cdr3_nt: TGTGCCAGCAGCAAAAAGTATGATAATGAAAAACTGTTTTTT
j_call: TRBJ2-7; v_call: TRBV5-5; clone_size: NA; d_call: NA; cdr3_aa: CASSSAGMYEQYF; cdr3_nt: TGTGCCAGCAGCTCGGCAGGGATGTACGAGCAGTACTTC
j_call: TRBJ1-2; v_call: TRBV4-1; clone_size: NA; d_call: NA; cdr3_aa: CASSQEGQNYGYTF; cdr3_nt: TGCGCCAGCAGCCAAGAGGGGCAGAACTATGGCTACACCTTC
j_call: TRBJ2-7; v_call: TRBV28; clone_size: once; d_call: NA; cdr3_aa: CASRGTGTRYYEQYF; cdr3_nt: TGTGCCAGCAGGGGGACCGGGACACGTTACTACGAGCAGTACTTC
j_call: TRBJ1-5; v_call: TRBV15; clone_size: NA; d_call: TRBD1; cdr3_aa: CATRQGYNQPQHF; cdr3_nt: TGTGCCACCCGACAGGGGTACAATCAGCCCCAGCATTTT
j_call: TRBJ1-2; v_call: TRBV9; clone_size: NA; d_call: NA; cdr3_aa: CASSVSRGAGKGYTF; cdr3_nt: TGTGCCAGCAGCGTATCCCGGGGGGCAGGGAAGGGCTACACCTTC
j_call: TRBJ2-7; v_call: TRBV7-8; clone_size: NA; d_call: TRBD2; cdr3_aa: CASSFGGRTPYEQYF; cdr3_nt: TGTGCCAGCAGCTTCGGCGGGAGAACCCCCTACGAGCAGTACTTC
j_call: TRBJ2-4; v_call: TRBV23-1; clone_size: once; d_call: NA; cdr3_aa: CAINRVGNIQYF; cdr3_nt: TGCGCCATTAACAGGGTAGGGAACATTCAGTACTTC
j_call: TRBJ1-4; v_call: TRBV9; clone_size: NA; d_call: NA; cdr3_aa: CASSSEGGRTNEKLFF; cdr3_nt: TGTGCCAGCAGCTCCGAAGGTGGCAGAACTAATGAAAAACTGTTTTTT
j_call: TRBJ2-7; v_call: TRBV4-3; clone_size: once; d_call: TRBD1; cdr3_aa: CASSPDRVDEQYF; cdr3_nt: TGCGCCAGCAGCCCTGACAGGGTCGACGAGCAGTACTTC
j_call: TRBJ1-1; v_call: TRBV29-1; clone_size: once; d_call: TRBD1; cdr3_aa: CSVEETGGVRVGTEAFF; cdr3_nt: TGCAGCGTTGAAGAAACAGGGGGCGTAAGAGTGGGGACTGAAGCTTTCTTT
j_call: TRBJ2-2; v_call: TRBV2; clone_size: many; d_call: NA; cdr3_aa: CASSVRGAGELFF; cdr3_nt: TGTGCCAGCAGTGTGAGGGGAGCCGGGGAGCTGTTTTTT
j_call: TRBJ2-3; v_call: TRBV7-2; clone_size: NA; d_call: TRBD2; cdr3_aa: CASSLKDGSGRLVADTQYF; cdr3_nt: TGTGCCAGCAGCTTAAAGGATGGTAGCGGGAGGTTGGTCGCAGATACGCAGTATTTT
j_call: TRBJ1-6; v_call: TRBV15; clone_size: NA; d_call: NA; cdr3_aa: CATSRDRGHNSPLHF; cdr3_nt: TGTGCCACCAGCAGAGACAGGGGACATAATTCACCCCTCCACTTT
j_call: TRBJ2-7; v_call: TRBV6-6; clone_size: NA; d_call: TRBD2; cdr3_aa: CASRAGTSGRYEQYF; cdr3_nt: TGTGCCAGCAGAGCCGGGACTAGCGGGAGATACGAGCAGTACTTC
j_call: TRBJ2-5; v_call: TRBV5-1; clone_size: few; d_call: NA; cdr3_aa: CASGAGSGETQYF; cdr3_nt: TGCGCCAGCGGGGCAGGGTCTGGAGAGACCCAGTACTTC
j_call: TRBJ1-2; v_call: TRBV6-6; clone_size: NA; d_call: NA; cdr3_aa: CASSRDGYTF; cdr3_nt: TGTGCCAGCAGTCGAGATGGCTACACCTTC
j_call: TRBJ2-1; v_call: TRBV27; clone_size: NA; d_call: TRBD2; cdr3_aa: CASSLWSAGGSYNEQFF; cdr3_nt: TGTGCCAGCAGTTTATGGTCGGCGGGAGGGTCCTACAATGAGCAGTTCTTC
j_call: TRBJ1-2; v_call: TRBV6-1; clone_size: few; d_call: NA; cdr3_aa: CASSFYASNYGYTF; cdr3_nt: TGTGCCAGCAGTTTTTATGCTAGTAACTATGGCTACACCTTC